This entry lists 2 T cell receptor beta chains sequenced from one sample in a study of Ad26.COV2.S vaccination and SARS-CoV-2 variants. Repertoires were generated with immunoSEQ multiplex PCR, while TCRdb's copy carries only in-frame clones and drops some. The sample shows hundreds of thousands of clones, roughly nine tenths of them seen only once. The treatment was: around 19 received Ad26.COV2.S at low or high dose, single or two shots; several received placebo; per-sample allocation not given. Material that was analyzed had been drawn on day 63 after the first vaccine or placebo injection. The input for sequencing was peripheral blood, taken in a trial of Ad26.COV2.S vaccine versus placebo. These TCRs come from a person between 18 and 60 years old who received the Ad26.COV2.S COVID-19 vaccine or a placebo.

The gene calls are TRBV28 and TRBJ1-4; D is unclear. Germline V gene lookup returns CDR1 MDHEN and CDR2 SYDVKM. V lost 8 bases and J 8 bases, leaving 15 bases between the germline ends. The CDR3 is 13 amino acids. In DNA, the CDR3 is TGTGCCAGCCTTGCATGGGCGAGGGAAAAACTGTTTTTT. Encoded protein: CASLAWAREKLFF.

CDR3 bases: TGTGCCAGCAGGATCGGGCAGGGCCCCTACAATGAGCAGTTCTTC. Residues: CASRIGQGPYNEQFF. The chain combines TRBV2 with TRBJ2-1, with D perhaps matching TRBD1 (5 bases). V was shortened by 6 bases and J by 2 bases, with 14 bases between the two germline ends. CDR3 length: 15 amino acids. Germline CDR1 reads SNHLY; CDR2 reads FYNNEI.